This TCR beta chain appears in the sequencing data of a study of blood T cell repertoires in COVID-19. As for the study in general: T cells, B-cell-depleted T cells, or PBMCs provided the cDNA or gDNA that served as material.

The germline V gene encodes CDR1 MGHRA and CDR2 YSYEKL. This CDR3 has 18 residues. V gave up 3 bases and J gave up 2 bases, with 20 bases separating them. Some clones are missing from TCRdb's copy, which holds only in-frame ones; the method was immunoSEQ multiplex PCR. The sample lists approximately 490,000 clones; 80% to 90% were seen once. The sample taken for sequencing was PBMCs or T cells enriched from blood (not recorded which). V and J are TRBV4-1 and TRBJ1-3; D perhaps matches TRBD1 (5 bases). The TCR sequence derives from a woman between 55 and 75 years old who had recovered from COVID-19. The CDR3: CASSHSDSSNYPGNTIYF. The CDR3 coding sequence is TGCGCCAGCAGCCACTCCGACAGCTCTAATTACCCTGGAAACACCATATATTTT.